Listed below are T cell receptor beta chains from one sample, sequenced in a study of CD8+CD57+ T cells in acquired aplastic anemia. TCRdb independently ran MiXCR on the reads; one entry per CDR3 protein. The table lists about 160,000 distinct CDR3 sequences, around 40% of them singletons. Sequenced sample: sorted CD4+, CD8+, or CD8+CD57+ T cells (not recorded which) from PBMCs. The receptors were gathered from a human donor in good health. CDR3s include the opening cysteine and the closing phenylalanine or tryptophan. The D gene is left open where the match is weak. The listing skips clone size in some rows; elsewhere it reads once, few, many or a size class.

V: TRBV4-1; D: TRBD1; J: TRBJ1-1; size: many; CDR3: CASSQNRGRNTEAFF; DNA: TGCGCCAGCAGCCAGAACAGGGGGAGGAACACTGAAGCTTTCTTT
V: TRBV7-6; D: TRBD1; J: TRBJ2-2; size: many; CDR3: CASSPGTGRSSGELFF; DNA: TGTGCCAGCAGCCCAGGGACAGGGCGTTCATCCGGGGAGCTGTTTTTT
V: TRBV12-3/TRBV12-4; D: NA; J: TRBJ1-6; size: NA; CDR3: CASSLGQGNSPLHF; DNA: TGTGCCAGCAGTCTGGGGCAGGGGAATTCACCCCTCCACTTT
V: TRBV5-1; D: NA; J: TRBJ2-7; size: many; CDR3: CASSLLSAEQYF; DNA: TGCGCCAGCAGCTTGTTGTCAGCCGAGCAGTACTTC
V: TRBV4-1; D: TRBD2; J: TRBJ2-4; size: few; CDR3: CASTLGLAGTKNIQYF; DNA: TGCGCCAGCACCCTGGGGCTAGCGGGAACCAAAAACATTCAGTACTTC
V: TRBV10-1; D: NA; J: TRBJ2-3; size: NA; CDR3: CASSVNDRLYTDTQYF; DNA: TGCGCCAGCAGTGTCAACGACAGGCTCTACACAGATACGCAGTATTTT
V: TRBV2; D: TRBD2; J: TRBJ2-1; size: NA; CDR3: CASSETETSSEQFF; DNA: TGTGCCAGCAGTGAAACCGAGACTAGCAGTGAGCAGTTCTTC
V: TRBV20-1; D: NA; J: TRBJ2-7; size: many; CDR3: CSAKWGYEQYF; DNA: TGCAGTGCTAAATGGGGCTACGAGCAGTACTTC
V: TRBV9; D: NA; J: TRBJ2-3; size: NA; CDR3: CASSVSEGLPSTDTQYF; DNA: TGTGCCAGCAGCGTATCGGAAGGCCTACCAAGCACAGATACGCAGTATTTT
V: TRBV29-1; D: NA; J: TRBJ2-1; size: few; CDR3: CSVEQAGQWSSYNEQFF; DNA: TGCAGCGTTGAACAGGCGGGACAGTGGAGCTCCTACAATGAGCAGTTCTTC
V: TRBV2; D: NA; J: TRBJ1-2; size: many; CDR3: CASRQTGPGGYTF; DNA: TGTGCCAGCAGACAGACAGGCCCCGGGGGCTACACCTTC
V: TRBV24-1; D: NA; J: TRBJ2-3; size: NA; CDR3: CATSDPATLEDTQYF; DNA: TGTGCCACCAGTGATCCCGCTACCTTAGAAGATACGCAGTATTTT
V: TRBV19; D: TRBD2; J: TRBJ2-1; size: NA; CDR3: CASSPFTSGSNEQFF; DNA: TGTGCCAGTAGTCCCTTTACTAGCGGGAGCAATGAGCAGTTCTTC
V: TRBV20-1; D: NA; J: TRBJ2-7; size: many; CDR3: CSAPRPGRYEQYF; DNA: TGCAGTGCCCCCCGACCAGGGCGGTACGAGCAGTACTTC
V: TRBV7-2; D: TRBD1; J: TRBJ2-7; size: NA; CDR3: CASSPGQGDFYEQYF; DNA: TGTGCCAGCAGCCCGGGACAGGGAGATTTCTACGAGCAGTACTTC
V: TRBV9; D: TRBD1; J: TRBJ1-4; size: NA; CDR3: CASSVGQGGGEKLFF; DNA: TGTGCCAGCAGCGTAGGACAGGGAGGGGGTGAAAAACTGTTTTTT
V: TRBV20-1; D: TRBD1; J: TRBJ2-3; size: NA; CDR3: CSARTGYTDTQYF; DNA: TGCAGTGCTAGGACAGGGTACACAGATACGCAGTATTTT
V: TRBV7-3; D: TRBD2; J: TRBJ2-2; size: few; CDR3: CASSLTGAGANTGELFF; DNA: TGTGCCAGCAGCTTAACTGGGGCGGGGGCGAACACCGGGGAGCTGTTTTTT
V: TRBV19; D: NA; J: TRBJ2-7; size: NA; CDR3: CASPLPGEQYF; DNA: TGTGCCAGCCCTTTGCCGGGGGAGCAGTACTTC
V: TRBV29-1; D: NA; J: TRBJ2-7; size: NA; CDR3: CSVAPYSSYEQYF; DNA: TGCAGCGTTGCCCCATACAGCTCCTACGAGCAGTACTTC
V: TRBV5-6; D: NA; J: TRBJ1-3; size: few; CDR3: CASTGASGNTIYF; DNA: TGTGCCAGCACCGGGGCTAGTGGAAACACCATATATTTT
V: TRBV25-1; D: NA; J: TRBJ2-3; size: many; CDR3: CASSDPRQGRGDTQYF; DNA: TGTGCCAGCAGTGATCCCCGACAGGGGAGGGGAGATACGCAGTATTTT
V: TRBV7-2; D: NA; J: TRBJ2-7; size: few; CDR3: CASSSAYEQYF; DNA: TGTGCCAGCAGCTCTGCCTACGAGCAGTACTTC
V: TRBV7-2; D: TRBD2; J: TRBJ2-7; size: many; CDR3: CASSYSGTSGNPYEQYF; DNA: TGTGCCAGCAGCTATAGTGGGACTAGCGGGAACCCCTACGAGCAGTACTTC
V: TRBV4-1; D: NA; J: TRBJ1-6; size: NA; CDR3: CASSQGFPGGGALEPNSHLHF; DNA: TGCGCCAGCAGCCAAGGGTTCCCTGGGGGGGGGGCCCTAGAACCTAATTCACACCTCCACTTT
V: TRBV5-1; D: NA; J: TRBJ1-1; size: many; CDR3: CASSENPRGITEAFF; DNA: TGCGCCAGCAGCGAAAATCCTAGGGGGATAACCGAAGCTTTCTTT
V: TRBV12-3/TRBV12-4; D: TRBD1; J: TRBJ1-2; size: many; CDR3: CASSTGTGGPYGYTF; DNA: TGTGCCAGCAGTACGGGGACAGGGGGCCCCTATGGCTACACCTTC
V: TRBV9; D: NA; J: TRBJ2-7; size: NA; CDR3: CALTGLTYEQYF; DNA: TGTGCCCTGACAGGTCTGACCTACGAGCAGTACTTC
V: TRBV20-1; D: TRBD1; J: TRBJ2-7; size: NA; CDR3: CSARDPAGGTDEQYF; DNA: TGCAGTGCTAGAGATCCGGCAGGGGGCACCGACGAGCAGTACTTC
V: TRBV29-1; D: NA; J: TRBJ2-7; size: many; CDR3: CSVRDLGTYEQYF; DNA: TGCAGCGTCCGGGACTTGGGCACCTACGAGCAGTACTTC